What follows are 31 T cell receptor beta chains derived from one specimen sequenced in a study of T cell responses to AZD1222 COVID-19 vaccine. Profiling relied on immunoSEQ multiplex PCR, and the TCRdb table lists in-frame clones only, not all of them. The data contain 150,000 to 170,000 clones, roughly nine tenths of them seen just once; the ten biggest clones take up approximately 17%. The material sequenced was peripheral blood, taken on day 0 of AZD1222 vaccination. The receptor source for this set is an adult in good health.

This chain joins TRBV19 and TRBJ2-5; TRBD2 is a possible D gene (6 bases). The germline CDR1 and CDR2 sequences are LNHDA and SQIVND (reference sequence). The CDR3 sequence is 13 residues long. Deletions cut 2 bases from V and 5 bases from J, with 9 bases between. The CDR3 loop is CASSINAGETQYF. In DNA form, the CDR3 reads TGTGCCAGTAGTATAAACGCGGGGGAGACCCAGTACTTC.

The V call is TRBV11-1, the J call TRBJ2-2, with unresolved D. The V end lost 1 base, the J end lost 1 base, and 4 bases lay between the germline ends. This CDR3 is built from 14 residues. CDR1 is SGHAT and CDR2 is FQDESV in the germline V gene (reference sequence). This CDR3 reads CASSLGQNTGELFF. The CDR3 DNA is TGTGCCAGCAGCTTAGGCCAGAACACCGGGGAGCTGTTTTTT.

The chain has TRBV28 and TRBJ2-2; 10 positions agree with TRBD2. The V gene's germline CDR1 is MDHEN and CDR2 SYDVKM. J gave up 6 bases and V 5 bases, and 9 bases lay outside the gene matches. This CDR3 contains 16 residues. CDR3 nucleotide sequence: TGTGCCAGCAGTCTCCCTAGCGGGGGTAAGGCCGGGGAGCTGTTTTTT. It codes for CASSLPSGGKAGELFF. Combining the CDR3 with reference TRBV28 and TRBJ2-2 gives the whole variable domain DVKVTQSSRYLVKRTGEKVFLECVQDMDHENMFWYRQDPGLGLRLIYFSYDVKMKEKGDIPEGYSVSREKKERFSLILESASTNQTSMYLCASSLPSGGKAGELFFGEGSRLTVL.

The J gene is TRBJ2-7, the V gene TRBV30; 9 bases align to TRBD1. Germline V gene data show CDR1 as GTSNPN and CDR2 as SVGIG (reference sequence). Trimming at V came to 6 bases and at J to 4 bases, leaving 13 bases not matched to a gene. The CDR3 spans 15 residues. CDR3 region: CACLRVGQGLYEQYF. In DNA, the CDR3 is TGTGCCTGCCTGAGGGTGGGACAGGGTCTATACGAGCAGTACTTC. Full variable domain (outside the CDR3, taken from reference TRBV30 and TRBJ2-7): SQTIHQWPATLVQPVGSPLSLECTVEGTSNPNLYWYRQAAGRGLQLLFYSVGIGQISSEVPQNLSASRPQDRQFILSSKKLLLSDSGFYLCACLRVGQGLYEQYFGPGTRLTVT.

CDR3 sequence reads: CATSRGGTEAFF. DNA of the CDR3: TGTGCCACCAGCCGTGGGGGCACTGAAGCTTTCTTT. The genes are TRBV6-2 or TRBV6-3 and TRBJ1-1; possible D gene TRBD1, 5 bases. Trimming shortened V by 10 bases and J by 4 bases, and 13 bases separated the two germline ends. The germline V gene has CDR1 MNHEY and CDR2 SVGEGT. The length of the CDR3 is 12 residues.

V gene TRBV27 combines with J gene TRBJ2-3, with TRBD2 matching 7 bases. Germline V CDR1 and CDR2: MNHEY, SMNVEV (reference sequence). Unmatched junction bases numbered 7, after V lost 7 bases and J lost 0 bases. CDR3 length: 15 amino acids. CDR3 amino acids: CASTEPGGSTDTQYF. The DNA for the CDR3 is TGTGCCAGCACCGAACCCGGGGGGAGCACAGATACGCAGTATTTT.

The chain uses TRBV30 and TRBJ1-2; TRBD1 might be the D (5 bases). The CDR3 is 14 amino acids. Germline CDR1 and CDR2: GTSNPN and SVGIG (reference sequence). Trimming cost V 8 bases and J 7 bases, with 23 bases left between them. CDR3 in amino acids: CALIIRGGDIGYTF. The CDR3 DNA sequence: TGTGCCCTAATTATAAGGGGCGGTGACATTGGCTACACCTTC.

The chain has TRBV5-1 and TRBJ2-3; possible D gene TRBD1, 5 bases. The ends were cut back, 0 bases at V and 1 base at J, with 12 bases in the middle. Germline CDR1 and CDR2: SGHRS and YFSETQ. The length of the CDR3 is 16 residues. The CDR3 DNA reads TGCGCCAGCAGCTTGGCCGGGCAAGGGGGCACAGATACGCAGTATTTT. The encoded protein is CASSLAGQGGTDTQYF.

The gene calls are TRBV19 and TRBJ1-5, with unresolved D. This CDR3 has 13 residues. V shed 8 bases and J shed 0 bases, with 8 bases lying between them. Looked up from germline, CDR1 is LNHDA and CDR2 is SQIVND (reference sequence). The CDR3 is CASAGTSNQPQHF. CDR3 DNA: TGTGCCAGTGCGGGCACTAGCAATCAGCCCCAGCATTTT. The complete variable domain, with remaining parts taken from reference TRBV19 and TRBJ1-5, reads DGGITQSPKYLFRKEGQNVTLSCEQNLNHDAMYWYRQDPGQGLRLIYYSQIVNDFQKGDIAEGYSVSREKKESFPLTVTSAQKNPTAFYLCASAGTSNQPQHFGDGTRLSIL.

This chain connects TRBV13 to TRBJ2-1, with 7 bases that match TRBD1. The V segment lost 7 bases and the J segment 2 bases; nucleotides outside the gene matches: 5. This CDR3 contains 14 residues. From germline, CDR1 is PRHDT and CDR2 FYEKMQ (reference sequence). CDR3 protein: CASTAGQAYNEQFF. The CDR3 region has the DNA TGTGCCAGCACCGCTGGACAGGCCTACAATGAGCAGTTCTTC.

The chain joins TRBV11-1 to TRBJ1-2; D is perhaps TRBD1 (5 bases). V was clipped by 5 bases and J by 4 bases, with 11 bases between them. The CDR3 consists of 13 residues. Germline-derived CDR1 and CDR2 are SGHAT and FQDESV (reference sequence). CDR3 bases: TGTGCCAGCAGCCTGGGACCGACCTATGGCTACACCTTC. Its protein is CASSLGPTYGYTF.

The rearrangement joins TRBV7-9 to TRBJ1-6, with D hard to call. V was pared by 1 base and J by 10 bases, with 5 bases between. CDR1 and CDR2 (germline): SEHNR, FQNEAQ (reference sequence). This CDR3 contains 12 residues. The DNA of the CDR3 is TGTGCCAGCAGCTTAGACCGGTCACCCCTCCACTTT. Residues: CASSLDRSPLHF.

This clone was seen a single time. CDR3 amino acids: CASSPPGPTEAFF. The DNA for the CDR3 is TGTGCCAGCAGCCCCCCGGGTCCGACTGAAGCTTTCTTT. V is TRBV7-2 and J is TRBJ1-1; D not certain. The CDR3 totals 13 residues. Trimming left V 5 bases short and J 5 bases short, with 12 bases between. Germline loops: CDR1 SGHTA, CDR2 FQGNSA.

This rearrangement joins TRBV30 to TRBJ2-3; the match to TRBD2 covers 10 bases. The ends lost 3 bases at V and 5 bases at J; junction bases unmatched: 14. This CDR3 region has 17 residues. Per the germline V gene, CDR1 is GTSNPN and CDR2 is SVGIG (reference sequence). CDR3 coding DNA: TGTGCCTGGAGGGGCGGGACTAGCGATCCGGAGGGAGATACGCAGTATTTT. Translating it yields CAWRGGTSDPEGDTQYF.

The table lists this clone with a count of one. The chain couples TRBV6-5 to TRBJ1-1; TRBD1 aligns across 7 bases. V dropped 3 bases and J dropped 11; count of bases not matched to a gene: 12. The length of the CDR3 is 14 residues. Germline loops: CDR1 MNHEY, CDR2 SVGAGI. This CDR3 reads CASSYGTDPRGAFF. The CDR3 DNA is TGTGCCAGCAGTTATGGGACAGACCCTCGGGGGGCTTTCTTT.

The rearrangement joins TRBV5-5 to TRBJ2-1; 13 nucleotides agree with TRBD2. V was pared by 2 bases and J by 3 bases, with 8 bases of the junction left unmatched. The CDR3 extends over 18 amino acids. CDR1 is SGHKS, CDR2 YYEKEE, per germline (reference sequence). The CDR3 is CASSFAWTSGSIYNEQFF. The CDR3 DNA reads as TGTGCCAGCAGCTTTGCATGGACTAGCGGGAGTATCTACAATGAGCAGTTCTTC.

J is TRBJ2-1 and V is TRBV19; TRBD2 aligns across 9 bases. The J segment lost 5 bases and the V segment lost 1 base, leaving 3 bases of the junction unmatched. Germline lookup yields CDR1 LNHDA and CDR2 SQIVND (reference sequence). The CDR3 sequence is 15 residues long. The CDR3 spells CASSIGLAGHNEQFF. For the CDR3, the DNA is TGTGCCAGTAGTATAGGCCTAGCGGGACACAATGAGCAGTTCTTC.

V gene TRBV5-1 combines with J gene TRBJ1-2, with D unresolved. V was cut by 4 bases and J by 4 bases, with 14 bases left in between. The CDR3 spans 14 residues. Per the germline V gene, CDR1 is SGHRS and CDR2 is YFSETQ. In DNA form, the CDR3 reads TGCGCCAGCAGCCCCGAGCCGGGCCCCTATGGCTACACCTTC. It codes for CASSPEPGPYGYTF. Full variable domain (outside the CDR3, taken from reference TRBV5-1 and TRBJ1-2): KAGVTQTPRYLIKTRGQQVTLSCSPISGHRSVSWYQQTPGQGLQFLFEYFSETQRNKGNFPGRFSGRQFSNSRSEMNVSTLELGDSALYLCASSPEPGPYGYTFGSGTRLTVV.

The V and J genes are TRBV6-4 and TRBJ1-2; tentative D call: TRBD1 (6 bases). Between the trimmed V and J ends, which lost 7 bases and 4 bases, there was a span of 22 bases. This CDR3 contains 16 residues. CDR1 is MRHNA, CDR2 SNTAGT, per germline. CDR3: CASTSLPGGHVYGYTF. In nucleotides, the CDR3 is TGTGCCAGCACATCCCTCCCGGGGGGGCATGTCTATGGCTACACCTTC.

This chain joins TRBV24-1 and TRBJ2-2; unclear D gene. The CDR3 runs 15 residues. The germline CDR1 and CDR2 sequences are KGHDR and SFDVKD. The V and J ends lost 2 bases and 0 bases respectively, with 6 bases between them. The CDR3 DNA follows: TGTGCCACCAGTGATTCCGTTACGAACACCGGGGAGCTGTTTTTT. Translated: CATSDSVTNTGELFF.

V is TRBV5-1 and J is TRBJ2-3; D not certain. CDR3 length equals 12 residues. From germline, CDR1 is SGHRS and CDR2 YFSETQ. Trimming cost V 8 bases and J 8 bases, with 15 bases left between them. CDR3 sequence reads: CARSTRFATQYF. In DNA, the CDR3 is TGCGCCAGAAGCACGCGGTTCGCTACGCAGTATTTT.

The CDR3 DNA is TGTGCCGCAGTAAGCGGGGGGGAGACTGAAGCTTTCTTT. It encodes CAAVSGGETEAFF. The rearrangement links TRBV28 to TRBJ1-1; possibly TRBD1 for D (5 bases). The CDR3 runs to 13 residues. Germline assignment: CDR1 MDHEN and CDR2 SYDVKM. V was clipped by 11 bases and J by 5 bases, with 18 bases between them.

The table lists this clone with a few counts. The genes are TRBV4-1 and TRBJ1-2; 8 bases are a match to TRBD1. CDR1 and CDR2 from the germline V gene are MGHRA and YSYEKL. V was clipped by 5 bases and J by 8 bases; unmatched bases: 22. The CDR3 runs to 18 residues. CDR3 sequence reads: CASSGPSPGQVMFVGYTF. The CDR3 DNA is TGCGCCAGCAGCGGCCCCTCTCCGGGACAGGTGATGTTTGTAGGCTACACCTTC.

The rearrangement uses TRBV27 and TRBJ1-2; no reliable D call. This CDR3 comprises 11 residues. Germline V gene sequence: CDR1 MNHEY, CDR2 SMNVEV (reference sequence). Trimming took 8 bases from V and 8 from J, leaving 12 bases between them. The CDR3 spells CASGLKRGYTF. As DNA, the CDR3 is TGTGCCAGCGGACTCAAACGAGGCTACACCTTC.

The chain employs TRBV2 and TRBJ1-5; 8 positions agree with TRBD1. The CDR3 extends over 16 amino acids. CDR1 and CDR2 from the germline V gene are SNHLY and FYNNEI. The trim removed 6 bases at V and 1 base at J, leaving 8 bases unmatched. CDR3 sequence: CASRVQGGVSNQPQHF. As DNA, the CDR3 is TGTGCCAGCAGGGTACAGGGGGGCGTGAGCAATCAGCCCCAGCATTTT.

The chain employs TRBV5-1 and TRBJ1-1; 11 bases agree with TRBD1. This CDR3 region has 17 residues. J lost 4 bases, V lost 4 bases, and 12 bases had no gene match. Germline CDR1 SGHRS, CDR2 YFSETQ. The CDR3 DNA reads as TGCGCCAGCAGCCTGGGAGGGTCGGGACAGGGGGTCACTGAAGCTTTCTTT. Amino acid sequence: CASSLGGSGQGVTEAFF.

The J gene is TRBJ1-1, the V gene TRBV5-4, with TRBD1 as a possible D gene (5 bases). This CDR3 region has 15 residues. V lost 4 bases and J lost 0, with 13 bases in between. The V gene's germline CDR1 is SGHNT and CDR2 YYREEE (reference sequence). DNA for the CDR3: TGTGCCAGCAGCCCATGGACGGGACTGAACACTGAAGCTTTCTTT. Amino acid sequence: CASSPWTGLNTEAFF.

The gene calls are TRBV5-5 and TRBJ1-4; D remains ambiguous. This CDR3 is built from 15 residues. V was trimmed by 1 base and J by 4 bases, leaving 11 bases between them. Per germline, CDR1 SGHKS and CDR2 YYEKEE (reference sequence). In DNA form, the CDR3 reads TGTGCCAGCAGCTTGCGTCCTATCGGTAATGAAAAACTGTTTTTT. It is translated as CASSLRPIGNEKLFF.

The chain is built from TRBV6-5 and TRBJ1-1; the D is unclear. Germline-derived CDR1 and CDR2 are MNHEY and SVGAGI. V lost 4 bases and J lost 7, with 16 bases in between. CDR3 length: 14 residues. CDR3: CASSSPRAGGEAFF. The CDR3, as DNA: TGTGCCAGCAGTTCCCCCCGCGCTGGAGGTGAAGCTTTCTTT.

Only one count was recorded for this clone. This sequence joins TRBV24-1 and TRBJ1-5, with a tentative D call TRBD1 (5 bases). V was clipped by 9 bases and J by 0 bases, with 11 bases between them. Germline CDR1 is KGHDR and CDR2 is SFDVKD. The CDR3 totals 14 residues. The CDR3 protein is CATQDKLSNQPQHF. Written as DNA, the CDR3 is TGTGCCACCCAGGACAAACTTAGCAATCAGCCCCAGCATTTT.

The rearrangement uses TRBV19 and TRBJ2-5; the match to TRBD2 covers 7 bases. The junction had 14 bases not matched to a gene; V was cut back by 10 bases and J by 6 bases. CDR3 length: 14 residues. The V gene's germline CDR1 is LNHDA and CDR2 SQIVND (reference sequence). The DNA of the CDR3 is TGTGCCAAGAGGGAGGGTGGCGGGAGAAAGACCCAGTACTTC. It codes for CAKREGGGRKTQYF.